This entry describes one TCR beta chain. This entry belongs to a study of shared clonotypes between healthy human individuals. TCRdb's table, derived via immunoSEQ multiplex PCR, lists solely in-frame clones and lacks some. The data contain about 470,000 clones, roughly 83% of them singletons. This clonotype was obtained from a woman in her thirties or forties in good health. Some clones in this sample may be carry-over from other donors' samples. Source material: PBMCs.

CDR3 in amino acids: CSVEEPYQETQYF. The CDR3 DNA reads as TGCAGCGTTGAAGAGCCGTACCAAGAGACCCAGTACTTC. The V gene is TRBV29-1, the J gene TRBJ2-5; D is unresolved. The CDR3 is 13 amino acids. The V gene's germline CDR1 is SQVTM and CDR2 ANQGSEA. Trimming shortened V by 0 bases and J by 0 bases, and 5 bases separated the two germline ends.